This is a list of T cell receptor beta chains from one sample in a study of blood T cell repertoires in COVID-19. The table came from immunoSEQ multiplex PCR; TCRdb's copy has only in-frame clones and leaves some out. The sample includes 490,000 or so clones, less than 90% of them seen just once. Sequencing was carried out using PBMCs or T cells enriched from blood (not recorded which). The receptors come from a woman aged 55-70 years who had recovered from COVID-19. Each CDR3 is given with its conserved first and last residue. A D gene is named only where the DNA matches it firmly. Clone size is shown for a subset of rows, as once, few, many or a class of expanded clone.

D: TRBD1; size: -; J: TRBJ1-5; V: TRBV9; CDR3: CASSLGTGVSNQPQHF; DNA: TGTGCCAGCAGCCTCGGGACAGGGGTTAGCAATCAGCCCCAGCATTTT
D: TRBD1; size: once; J: TRBJ1-1; V: TRBV6-5; CDR3: CASRGTGGSEAFF; DNA: TGTGCCAGCAGAGGGACAGGGGGCTCTGAAGCTTTCTTT
D: TRBD1; size: -; J: TRBJ2-7; V: TRBV2; CDR3: CASSEARTGFYEQYF; DNA: TGTGCCAGCAGTGAAGCGAGGACAGGTTTCTACGAGCAGTACTTC
D: TRBD1; size: -; J: TRBJ2-1; V: TRBV27; CDR3: CASSSTGTGVNEQFF; DNA: TGTGCCAGCAGTTCCACCGGGACAGGGGTCAATGAGCAGTTCTTC
D: TRBD1; size: -; J: TRBJ1-2; V: TRBV5-1; CDR3: CASSFDDRGIYGYTF; DNA: TGCGCCAGCAGCTTTGACGACAGGGGAATCTATGGCTACACCTTC
D: -; size: -; J: TRBJ2-1; V: TRBV5-4; CDR3: CASSLQGSRNEQFF; DNA: TGTGCCAGCAGCTTACAGGGTTCTCGCAATGAGCAGTTCTTC
D: TRBD1; size: -; J: TRBJ2-1; V: TRBV12-5; CDR3: CASGEGQFIYNEQFF; DNA: TGTGCTAGTGGTGAGGGACAGTTCATCTACAATGAGCAGTTCTTC
D: TRBD1; size: few; J: TRBJ1-2; V: TRBV4-1; CDR3: CASSPSTGDGYTF; DNA: TGCGCCAGCAGCCCCTCGACAGGGGATGGCTACACCTTC
D: -; size: -; J: TRBJ1-6; V: TRBV27; CDR3: CASSKAGGYNSPLHF; DNA: TGTGCCAGCAGTAAGGCAGGAGGGTATAATTCACCCCTCCACTTT
D: -; size: -; J: TRBJ2-7; V: TRBV15; CDR3: CATSRDFYEQYF; DNA: TGTGCCACCAGCAGAGACTTCTACGAGCAGTACTTC
D: -; size: -; J: TRBJ1-3; V: TRBV2; CDR3: CASKSSGNTIYF; DNA: TGTGCCAGTAAGAGCTCTGGAAACACCATATATTTT
D: TRBD1; size: -; J: TRBJ2-5; V: TRBV5-1; CDR3: CASSSYGRGLETQYF; DNA: TGCGCCAGCAGCTCCTATGGCAGGGGGCTAGAGACCCAGTACTTC
D: -; size: -; J: TRBJ1-5; V: TRBV27; CDR3: CASSLARGWPQHF; DNA: TGTGCCAGCAGTTTAGCCAGGGGATGGCCCCAGCATTTT
D: -; size: -; J: TRBJ1-1; V: TRBV19; CDR3: CASSIVGGGTEAFF; DNA: TGTGCCAGTAGTATAGTAGGCGGGGGCACTGAAGCTTTCTTT